What follows describes a single T cell receptor (beta chain). Its target is unknown. The repertoire was sequenced with immunoSEQ multiplex PCR; TCRdb's copy has only in-frame clones and lacks some. The repertoire includes around 300,000 clones, around 88% of them detected once, and around 5% sits in the top ten. Germline V gives CDR1 WSHSY, CDR2 SAAADI. V trimming: 3 bases; J trimming: 4 bases; junction bases outside the gene matches: 8. This CDR3 comprises 15 residues. The record originates from a study of Ad26.COV2.S vaccination and SARS-CoV-2 variants. Study details: Participants got Ad26.COV2.S intramuscularly, once or twice 56 days apart.

Whole-study findings and limits: It is possible that the TCR breadth and depth analyses underestimated the total T cell responses.

Stated treatment: around 19 received Ad26.COV2.S at low or high dose, single or two shots; about 5 received placebo; per-sample allocation not given. Day 63 after the first injection of vaccine or placebo was the sampling time. Based in Boston, the donor was an adult of 18-55 years. The study used a vaccine consisting of an Ad26 vector that expressed Wuhan-strain SARS-CoV-2 spike. This TCR derives from a person aged 18-65 years who received the Ad26.COV2.S COVID-19 vaccine or a placebo. Material: peripheral blood, obtained in a trial of Ad26.COV2.S vaccine versus placebo. This chain links TRBV10-2 with TRBJ2-7; 8 bases are shared with TRBD2. CDR3 in amino acids: CASSDWSGRRYEQYF. CDR3 nucleotides: TGCGCCAGCAGTGATTGGAGCGGGAGAAGGTACGAGCAGTACTTC.